The present TCR beta chain was sequenced within a study of PD-L1 blockade in urothelial cancer. About the research overall: Males with bladder-origin urothelial cancer constituted about 85% of the 29 patients. Peripheral blood specimens exhibited a median yield of approximately 140,000 T cells. From 0 to 3 prior chemotherapy regimens had been given to the patients.

The data were produced by immunoSEQ multiplex PCR, yet TCRdb's version contains in-frame clones alone and is incomplete. The sample consists of about 16,000 clones, about 88% of them appearing once. V was shortened by 4 bases and J by 4 bases, with 22 bases between the two germline ends. Germline values: CDR1 SGHDN, CDR2 FVKESK. CDR3 length: 17 residues. A single count supports this clone. As for time point: pretreatment peripheral blood. The material was PBMCs, obtained around atezolizumab (anti-PD-L1) treatment. The receptor comes from a man between 65 and 80 years old with urothelial cancer. The chain combines TRBV14 with TRBJ1-1; possibly TRBD1 for D (5 bases). CDR3 residues: CASSRHVAGWRGTEAFF. As DNA, the CDR3 is TGTGCCAGCAGCCGACATGTCGCAGGGTGGCGGGGCACTGAAGCTTTCTTT.